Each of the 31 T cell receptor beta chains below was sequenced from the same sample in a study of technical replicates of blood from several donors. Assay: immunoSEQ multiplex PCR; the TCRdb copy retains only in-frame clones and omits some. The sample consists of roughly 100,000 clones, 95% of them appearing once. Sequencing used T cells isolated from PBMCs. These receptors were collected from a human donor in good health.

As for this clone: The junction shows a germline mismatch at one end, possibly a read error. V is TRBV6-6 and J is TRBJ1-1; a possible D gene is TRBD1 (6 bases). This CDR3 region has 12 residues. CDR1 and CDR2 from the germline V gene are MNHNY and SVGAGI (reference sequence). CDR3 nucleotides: TGTGCCAGCAGTCTGGACAGCTCTGAGGCTTTCTTT. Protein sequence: CASSLDSSEAFF.

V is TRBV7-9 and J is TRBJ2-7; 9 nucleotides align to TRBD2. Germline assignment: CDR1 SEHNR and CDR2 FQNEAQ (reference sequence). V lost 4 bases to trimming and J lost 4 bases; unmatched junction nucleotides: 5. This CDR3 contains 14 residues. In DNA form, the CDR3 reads TGTGCCAGCAGCTCAACGACTAGCGGATACGAGCAGTACTTC. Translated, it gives CASSSTTSGYEQYF.

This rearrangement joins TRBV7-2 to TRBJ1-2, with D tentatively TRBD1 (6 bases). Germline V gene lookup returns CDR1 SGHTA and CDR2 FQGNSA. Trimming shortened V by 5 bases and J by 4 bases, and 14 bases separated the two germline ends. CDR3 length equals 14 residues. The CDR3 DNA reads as TGTGCCAGCAGCCTCAGGGGACCAATCTATGGCTACACCTTC. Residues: CASSLRGPIYGYTF.

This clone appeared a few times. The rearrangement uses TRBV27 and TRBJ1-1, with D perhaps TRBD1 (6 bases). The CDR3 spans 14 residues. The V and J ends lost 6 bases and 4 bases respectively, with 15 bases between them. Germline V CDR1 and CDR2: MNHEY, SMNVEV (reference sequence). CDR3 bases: TGTGCCAGCAGCCTCAGCCGAGGGGGCACTGAAGCTTTCTTT. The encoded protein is CASSLSRGGTEAFF.

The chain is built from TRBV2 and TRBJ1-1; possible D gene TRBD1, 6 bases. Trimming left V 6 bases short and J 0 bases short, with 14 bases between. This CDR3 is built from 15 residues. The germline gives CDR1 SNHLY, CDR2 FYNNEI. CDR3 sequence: CASSDPQGMNTEAFF. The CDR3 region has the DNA TGTGCCAGCAGCGATCCACAGGGCATGAACACTGAAGCTTTCTTT.

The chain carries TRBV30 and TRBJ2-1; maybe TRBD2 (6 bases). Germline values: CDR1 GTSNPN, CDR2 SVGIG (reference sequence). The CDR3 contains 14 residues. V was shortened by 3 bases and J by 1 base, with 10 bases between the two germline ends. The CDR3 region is CAWRFGGSYNEQFF. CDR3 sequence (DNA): TGTGCCTGGAGATTCGGGGGTTCCTACAATGAGCAGTTCTTC.

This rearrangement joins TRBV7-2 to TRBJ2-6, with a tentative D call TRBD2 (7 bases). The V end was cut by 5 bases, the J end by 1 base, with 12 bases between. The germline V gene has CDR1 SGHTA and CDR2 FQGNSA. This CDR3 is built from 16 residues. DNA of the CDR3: TGTGCCAGCAGCCGCGAGGGGGGGTCTGGGGCCAACGTCCTGACTTTC. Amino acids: CASSREGGSGANVLTF. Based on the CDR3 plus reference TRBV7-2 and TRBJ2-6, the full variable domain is GAGVSQSPSNKVTEKGKDVELRCDPISGHTALYWYRQSLGQGLEFLIYFQGNSAPDKSGLPSDRFSAERTGGSVSTLTIQRTQQEDSAVYLCASSREGGSGANVLTFGAGSRLTVL.

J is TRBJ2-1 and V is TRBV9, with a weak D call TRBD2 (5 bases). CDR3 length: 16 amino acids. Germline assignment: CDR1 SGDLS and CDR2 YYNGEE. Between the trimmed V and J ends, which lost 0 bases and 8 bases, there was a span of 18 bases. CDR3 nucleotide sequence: TGTGCCAGCAGCGTAGGGCGGGCGTGGGTATCGGATGAGCAGTTCTTC. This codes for CASSVGRAWVSDEQFF.

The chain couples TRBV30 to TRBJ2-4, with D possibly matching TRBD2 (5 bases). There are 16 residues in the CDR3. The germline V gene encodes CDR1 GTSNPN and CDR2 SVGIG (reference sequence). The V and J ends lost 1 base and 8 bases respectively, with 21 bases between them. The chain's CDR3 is CAWSDGVANSRDIQYF. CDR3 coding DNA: TGTGCCTGGAGTGACGGGGTGGCTAATTCACGGGACATTCAGTACTTC.

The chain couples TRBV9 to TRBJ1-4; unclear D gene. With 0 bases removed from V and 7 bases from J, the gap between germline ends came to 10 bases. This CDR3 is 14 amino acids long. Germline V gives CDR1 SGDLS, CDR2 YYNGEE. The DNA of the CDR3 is TGTGCCAGCAGCGTAGCAGGCGGAGGTGAAAAACTGTTTTTT. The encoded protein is CASSVAGGGEKLFF.

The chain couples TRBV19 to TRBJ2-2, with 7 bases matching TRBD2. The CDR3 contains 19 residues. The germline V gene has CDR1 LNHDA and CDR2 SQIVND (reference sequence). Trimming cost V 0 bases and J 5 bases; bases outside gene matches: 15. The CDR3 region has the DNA TGTGCCAGTAGTATAGATCAAGGATTAGCGGGTATGTGGACCGGGGAGCTGTTTTTT. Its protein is CASSIDQGLAGMWTGELFF.

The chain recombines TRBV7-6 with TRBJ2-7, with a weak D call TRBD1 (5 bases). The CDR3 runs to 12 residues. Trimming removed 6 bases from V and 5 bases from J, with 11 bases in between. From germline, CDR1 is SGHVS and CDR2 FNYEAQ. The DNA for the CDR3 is TGTGCCAGCAGTACAACCAGGGACGAGCAGTACTTC. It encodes CASSTTRDEQYF.

Here the CDR3 DNA reads TGTGCCAGCAGTGTCCGGGATGGCACAGATACGCAGTATTTT. Amino acids: CASSVRDGTDTQYF. V is TRBV2 and J is TRBJ2-3; TRBD2 might be the D (5 bases). CDR1 SNHLY and CDR2 FYNNEI come from the germline V gene. The V end lost 4 bases, the J end lost 1 base, and 9 bases lay between the germline ends. This CDR3 contains 14 residues.

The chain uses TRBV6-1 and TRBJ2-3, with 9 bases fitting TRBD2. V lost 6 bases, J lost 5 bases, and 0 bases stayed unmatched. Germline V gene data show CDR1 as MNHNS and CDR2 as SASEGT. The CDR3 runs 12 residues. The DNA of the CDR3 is TGTGCCAGCAGACTAGCGGGAGATACGCAGTATTTT. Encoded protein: CASRLAGDTQYF.

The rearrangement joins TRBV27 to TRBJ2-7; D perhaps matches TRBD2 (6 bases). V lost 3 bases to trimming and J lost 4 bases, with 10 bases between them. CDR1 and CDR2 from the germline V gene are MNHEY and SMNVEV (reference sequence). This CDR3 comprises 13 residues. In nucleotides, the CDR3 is TGTGCCAGCAGTTTGGAGGGGCCTTACGAGCAGTACTTC. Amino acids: CASSLEGPYEQYF.

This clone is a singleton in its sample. Written as DNA, the CDR3 is TGTGCCAGCAGCTTAATAAGACAGGGCAGCTCCTACGAGCAGTACTTC. Amino acids: CASSLIRQGSSYEQYF. The chain uses TRBV7-8 and TRBJ2-7; 7 nucleotides agree with TRBD1. Germline V gene sequence: CDR1 SGHVS, CDR2 FQNEAQ. This CDR3 spans 16 amino acids. V shed 2 bases and J 0 bases; nucleotides not matched to a gene: 7.

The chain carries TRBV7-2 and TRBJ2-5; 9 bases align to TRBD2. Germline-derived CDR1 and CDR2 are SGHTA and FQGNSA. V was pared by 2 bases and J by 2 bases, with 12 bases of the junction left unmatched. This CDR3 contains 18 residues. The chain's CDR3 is CASSLRGRPSGVQETQYF. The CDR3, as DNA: TGTGCCAGCAGCTTACGGGGGAGGCCTAGCGGGGTTCAAGAGACCCAGTACTTC.

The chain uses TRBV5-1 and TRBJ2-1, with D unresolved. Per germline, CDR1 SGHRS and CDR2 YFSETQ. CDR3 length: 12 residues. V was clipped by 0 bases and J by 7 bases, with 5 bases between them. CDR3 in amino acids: CASSLGGNEQFF. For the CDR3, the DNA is TGCGCCAGCAGCTTGGGAGGAAATGAGCAGTTCTTC. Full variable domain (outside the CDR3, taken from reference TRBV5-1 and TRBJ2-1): KAGVTQTPRYLIKTRGQQVTLSCSPISGHRSVSWYQQTPGQGLQFLFEYFSETQRNKGNFPGRFSGRQFSNSRSEMNVSTLELGDSALYLCASSLGGNEQFFGPGTRLTVL.

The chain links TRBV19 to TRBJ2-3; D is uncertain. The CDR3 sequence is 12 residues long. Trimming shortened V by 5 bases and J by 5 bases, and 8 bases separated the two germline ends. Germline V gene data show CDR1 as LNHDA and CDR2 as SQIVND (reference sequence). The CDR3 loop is CASSFGEDTQYF. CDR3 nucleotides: TGTGCCAGTAGTTTTGGAGAAGATACGCAGTATTTT.

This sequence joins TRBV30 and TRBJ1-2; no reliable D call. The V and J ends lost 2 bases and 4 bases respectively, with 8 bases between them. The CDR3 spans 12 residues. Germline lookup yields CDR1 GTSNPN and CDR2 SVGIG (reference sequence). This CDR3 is CAWSQRGYGYTF. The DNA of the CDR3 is TGTGCCTGGAGTCAACGAGGCTATGGCTACACCTTC.

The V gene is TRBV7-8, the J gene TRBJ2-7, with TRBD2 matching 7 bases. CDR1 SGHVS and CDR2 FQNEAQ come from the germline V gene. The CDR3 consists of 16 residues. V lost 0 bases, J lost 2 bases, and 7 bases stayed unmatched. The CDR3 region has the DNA TGTGCCAGCAGCTTAGCGCGGCAGCGGGACCCCTACGAGCAGTACTTC. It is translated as CASSLARQRDPYEQYF.

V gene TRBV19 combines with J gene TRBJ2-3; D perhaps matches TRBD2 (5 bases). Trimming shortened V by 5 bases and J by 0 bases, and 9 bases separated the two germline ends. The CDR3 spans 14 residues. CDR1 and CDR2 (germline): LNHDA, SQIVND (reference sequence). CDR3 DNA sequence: TGTGCCAGTAGTCTAGGACTTAGCACAGATACGCAGTATTTT. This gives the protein CASSLGLSTDTQYF.

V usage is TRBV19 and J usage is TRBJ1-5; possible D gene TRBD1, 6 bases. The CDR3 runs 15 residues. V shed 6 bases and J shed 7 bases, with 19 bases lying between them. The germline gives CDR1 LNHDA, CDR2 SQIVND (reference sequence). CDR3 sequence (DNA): TGTGCCAGTAGATCCAGGGGAGGGCCCGGACAGCCCCAGCATTTT. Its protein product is CASRSRGGPGQPQHF.

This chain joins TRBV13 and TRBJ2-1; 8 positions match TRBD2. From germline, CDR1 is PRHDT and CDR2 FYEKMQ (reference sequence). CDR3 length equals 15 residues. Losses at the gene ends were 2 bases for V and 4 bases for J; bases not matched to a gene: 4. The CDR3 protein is CASSLLSGRYNEQFF. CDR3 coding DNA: TGTGCCAGCAGCTTATTGAGCGGGAGATACAATGAGCAGTTCTTC.

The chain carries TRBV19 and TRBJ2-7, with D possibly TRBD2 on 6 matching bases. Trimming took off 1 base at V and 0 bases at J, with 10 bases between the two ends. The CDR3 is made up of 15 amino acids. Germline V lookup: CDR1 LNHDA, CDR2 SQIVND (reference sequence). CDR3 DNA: TGTGCCAGTAGTATAGTAGCGGAAATCTCCTACGAGCAGTACTTC. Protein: CASSIVAEISYEQYF.

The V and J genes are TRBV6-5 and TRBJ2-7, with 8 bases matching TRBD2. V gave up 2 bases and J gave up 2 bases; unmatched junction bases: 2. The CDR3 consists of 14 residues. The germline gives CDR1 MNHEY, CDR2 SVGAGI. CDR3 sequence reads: CASSYTSGTYEQYF. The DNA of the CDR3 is TGTGCCAGCAGTTACACTAGCGGAACCTACGAGCAGTACTTC.

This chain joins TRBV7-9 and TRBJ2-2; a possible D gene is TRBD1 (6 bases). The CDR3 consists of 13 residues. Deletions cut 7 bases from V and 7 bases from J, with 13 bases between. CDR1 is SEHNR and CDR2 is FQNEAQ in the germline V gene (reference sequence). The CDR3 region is CASIAGEGGELFF. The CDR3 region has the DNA TGTGCCAGCATTGCAGGGGAAGGCGGGGAGCTGTTTTTT.

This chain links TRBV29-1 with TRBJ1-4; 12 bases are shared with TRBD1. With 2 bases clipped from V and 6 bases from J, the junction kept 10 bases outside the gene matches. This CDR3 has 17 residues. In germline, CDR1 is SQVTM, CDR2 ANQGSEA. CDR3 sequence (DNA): TGCAGCGTTGAATTTCCCGGGACAGGGGGCTTCCATGAAAAACTGTTTTTT. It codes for CSVEFPGTGGFHEKLFF.

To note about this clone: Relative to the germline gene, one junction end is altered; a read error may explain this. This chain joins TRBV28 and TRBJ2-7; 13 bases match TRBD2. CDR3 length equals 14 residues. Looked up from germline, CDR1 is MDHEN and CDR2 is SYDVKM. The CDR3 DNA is TGTGCCAGCAGTGTCGGGACTAGCGGGGTTAAAGGGGACTTC. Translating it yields CASSVGTSGVKGDF.

CDR3 DNA sequence: TGTGCCAGCAGAGGACTTGAGGATACGCAGTATTTT. Its protein product is CASRGLEDTQYF. The chain combines TRBV2 with TRBJ2-3, with a possible D match to TRBD2 (5 bases). The V end lost 6 bases, the J end lost 6 bases, and 10 bases lay between the germline ends. CDR1 and CDR2 from the germline V gene are SNHLY and FYNNEI. The CDR3 is 12 amino acids.

The DNA for the CDR3 is TGTGCCAGCAGCTCAACACCGGGACAGGCCACCTACGAGCAGTACTTC. Protein sequence: CASSSTPGQATYEQYF. The chain combines TRBV9 with TRBJ2-7; 8 bases are a match to TRBD1. The germline CDR1 and CDR2 sequences are SGDLS and YYNGEE. The ends lost 4 bases at V and 2 bases at J; junction bases unmatched: 11. This CDR3 has 16 residues.